A single T cell receptor beta chain is shown here with its context. Sequenced by immunoSEQ multiplex PCR; TCRdb stores in-frame clones only, minus some. Of a few hundred thousand clones listed, 85% to 90% are singletons. This sample stems from a study of blood T cell repertoires in COVID-19. Cohorts were based on clinical histories the participants reported. The V end was cut by 7 bases, the J end by 0 bases, with 12 bases between. The length of the CDR3 is 14 residues. CDR1 and CDR2 (germline): SGHRS, YFSETQ. Sequencing input: PBMCs or T cells enriched from blood (not recorded which). The receptor comes from a woman under 40 who had recovered from COVID-19. The chain uses TRBV5-1 and TRBJ2-3; D might be TRBD2 (6 bases). CDR3 loop: CASASGVSTDTQYF. The DNA of the CDR3 is TGCGCCAGCGCCTCGGGGGTAAGCACAGATACGCAGTATTTT.